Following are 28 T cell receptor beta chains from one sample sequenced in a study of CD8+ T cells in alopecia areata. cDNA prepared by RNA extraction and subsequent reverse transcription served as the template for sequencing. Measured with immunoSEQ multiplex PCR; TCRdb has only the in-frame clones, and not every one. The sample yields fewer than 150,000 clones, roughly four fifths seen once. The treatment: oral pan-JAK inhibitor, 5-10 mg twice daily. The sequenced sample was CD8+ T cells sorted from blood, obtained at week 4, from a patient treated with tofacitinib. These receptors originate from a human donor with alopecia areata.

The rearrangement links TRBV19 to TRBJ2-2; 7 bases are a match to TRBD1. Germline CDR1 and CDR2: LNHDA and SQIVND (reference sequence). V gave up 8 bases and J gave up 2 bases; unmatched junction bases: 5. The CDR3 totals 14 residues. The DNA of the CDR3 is TGTGCCAGTTTGGGGACAGCTAACACCGGGGAGCTGTTTTTT. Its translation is CASLGTANTGELFF.

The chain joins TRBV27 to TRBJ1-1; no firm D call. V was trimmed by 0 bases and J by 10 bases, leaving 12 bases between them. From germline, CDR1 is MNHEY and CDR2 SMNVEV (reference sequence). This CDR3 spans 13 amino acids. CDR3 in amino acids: CASSLSNMASAFF. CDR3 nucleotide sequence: TGTGCCAGCAGTTTATCGAACATGGCCTCAGCTTTCTTT.

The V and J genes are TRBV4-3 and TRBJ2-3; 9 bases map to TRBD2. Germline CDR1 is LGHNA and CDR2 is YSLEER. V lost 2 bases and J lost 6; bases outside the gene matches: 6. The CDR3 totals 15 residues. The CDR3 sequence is CASSQRSSGGDTQYF. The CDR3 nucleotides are TGCGCCAGCAGCCAACGGAGCAGCGGGGGGGATACGCAGTATTTT.

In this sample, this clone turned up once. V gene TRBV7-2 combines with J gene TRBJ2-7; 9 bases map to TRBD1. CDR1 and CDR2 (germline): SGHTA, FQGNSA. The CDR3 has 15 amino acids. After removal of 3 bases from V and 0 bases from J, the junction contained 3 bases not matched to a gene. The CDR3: CASSFRDRVSYEQYF. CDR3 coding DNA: TGTGCCAGCAGCTTCCGGGACAGGGTCTCCTACGAGCAGTACTTC.

This CDR3 is CASSLGLAGVDTQYF. CDR3 nucleotide sequence: TGTGCCAGCAGCTTAGGACTAGCGGGGGTAGATACGCAGTATTTT. This chain joins TRBV13 and TRBJ2-3, with 11 bases fitting TRBD2. With 0 bases clipped from V and 5 bases from J, the junction kept 1 base outside the gene matches. Looked up from germline, CDR1 is PRHDT and CDR2 is FYEKMQ (reference sequence). There are 15 residues in the CDR3.

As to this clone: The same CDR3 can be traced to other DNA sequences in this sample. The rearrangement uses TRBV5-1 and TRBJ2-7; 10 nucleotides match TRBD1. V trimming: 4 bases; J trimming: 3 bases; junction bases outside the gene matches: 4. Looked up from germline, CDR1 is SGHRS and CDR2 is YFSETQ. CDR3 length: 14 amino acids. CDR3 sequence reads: CASSPGTGDYEQYF. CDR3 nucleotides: TGCGCCAGCAGCCCGGGGACAGGGGACTACGAGCAGTACTTC.

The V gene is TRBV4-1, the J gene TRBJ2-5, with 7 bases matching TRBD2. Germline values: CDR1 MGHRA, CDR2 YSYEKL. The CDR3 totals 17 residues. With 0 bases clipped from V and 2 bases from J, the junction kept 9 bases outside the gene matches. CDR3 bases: TGCGCCAGCAGCCAAGACCCATGGGGGGGAACACAAGAGACCCAGTACTTC. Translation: CASSQDPWGGTQETQYF.

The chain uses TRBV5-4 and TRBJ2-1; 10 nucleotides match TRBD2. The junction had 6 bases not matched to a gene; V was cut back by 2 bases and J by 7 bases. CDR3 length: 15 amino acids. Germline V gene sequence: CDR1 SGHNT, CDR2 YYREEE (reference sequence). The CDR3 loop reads CASSLAGGLGNEQFF. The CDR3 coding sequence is TGTGCCAGCAGCTTAGCGGGGGGGCTGGGTAATGAGCAGTTCTTC.

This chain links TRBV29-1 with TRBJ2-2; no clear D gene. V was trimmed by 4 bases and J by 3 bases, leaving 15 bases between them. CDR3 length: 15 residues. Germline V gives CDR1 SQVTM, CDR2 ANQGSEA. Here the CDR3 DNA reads TGCAGCGTTGTGGCAGCCAATTCGGACACCGGGGAGCTGTTTTTT. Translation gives CSVVAANSDTGELFF.

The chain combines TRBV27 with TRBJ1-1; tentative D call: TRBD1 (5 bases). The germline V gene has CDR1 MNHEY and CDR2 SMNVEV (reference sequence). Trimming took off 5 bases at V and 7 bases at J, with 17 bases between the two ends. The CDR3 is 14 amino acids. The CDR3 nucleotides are TGTGCCAGCAGTCTAGCACTGGGGGGGAATGAAGCTTTCTTT. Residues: CASSLALGGNEAFF.

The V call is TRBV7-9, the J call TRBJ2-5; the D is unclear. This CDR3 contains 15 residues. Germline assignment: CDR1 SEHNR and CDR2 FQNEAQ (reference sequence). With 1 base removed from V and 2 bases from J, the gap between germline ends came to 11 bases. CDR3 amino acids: CASSLVADVQETQYF. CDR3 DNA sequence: TGTGCCAGCAGCTTAGTTGCAGACGTACAAGAGACCCAGTACTTC. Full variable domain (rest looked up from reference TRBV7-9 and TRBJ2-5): DTGVSQNPRHKITKRGQNVTFRCDPISEHNRLYWYRQTLGQGPEFLTYFQNEAQLEKSRLLSDRFSAERPKGSFSTLEIQRTEQGDSAMYLCASSLVADVQETQYFGPGTRLLVL.

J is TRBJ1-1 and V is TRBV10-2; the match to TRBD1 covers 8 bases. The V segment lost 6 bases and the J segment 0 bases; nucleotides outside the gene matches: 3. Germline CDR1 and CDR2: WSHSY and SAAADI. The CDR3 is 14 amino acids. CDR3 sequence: CASRAGGLNTEAFF. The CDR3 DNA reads TGCGCCAGCAGAGCAGGGGGCCTGAACACTGAAGCTTTCTTT.

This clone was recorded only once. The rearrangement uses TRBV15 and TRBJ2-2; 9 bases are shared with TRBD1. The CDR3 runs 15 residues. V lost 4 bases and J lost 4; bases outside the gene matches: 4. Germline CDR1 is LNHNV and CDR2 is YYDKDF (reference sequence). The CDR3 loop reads CATSTRTGATGELFF. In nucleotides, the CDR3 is TGTGCCACCAGCACCCGGACAGGGGCCACCGGGGAGCTGTTTTTT. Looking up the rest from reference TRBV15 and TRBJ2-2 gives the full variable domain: DAMVIQNPRYQVTQFGKPVTLSCSQTLNHNVMYWYQQKSSQAPKLLFHYYDKDFNNEADTPDNFQSRRPNTSFCFLDIRSPGLGDTAMYLCATSTRTGATGELFFGEGSRLTVL.

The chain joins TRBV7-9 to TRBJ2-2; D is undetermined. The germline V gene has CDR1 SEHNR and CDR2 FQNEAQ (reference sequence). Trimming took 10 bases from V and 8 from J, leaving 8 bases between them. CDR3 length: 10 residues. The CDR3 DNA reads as TGTGCCACGGATGTAGGGGAGCTGTTTTTT. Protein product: CATDVGELFF.

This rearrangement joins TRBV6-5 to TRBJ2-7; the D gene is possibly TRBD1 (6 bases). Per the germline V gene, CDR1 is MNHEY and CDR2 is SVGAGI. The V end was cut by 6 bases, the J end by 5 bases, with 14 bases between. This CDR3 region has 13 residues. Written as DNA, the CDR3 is TGTGCCAGCAGGTCACGCTACAGGGACGAGCAGTACTTC. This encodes CASRSRYRDEQYF.

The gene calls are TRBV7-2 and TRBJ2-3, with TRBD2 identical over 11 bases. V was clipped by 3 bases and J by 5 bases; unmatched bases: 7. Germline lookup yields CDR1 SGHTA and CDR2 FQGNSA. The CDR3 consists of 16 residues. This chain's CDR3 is CASSFRPSGGKDTQYF. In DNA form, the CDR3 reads TGTGCCAGCAGCTTTCGTCCTAGCGGGGGGAAAGATACGCAGTATTTT.

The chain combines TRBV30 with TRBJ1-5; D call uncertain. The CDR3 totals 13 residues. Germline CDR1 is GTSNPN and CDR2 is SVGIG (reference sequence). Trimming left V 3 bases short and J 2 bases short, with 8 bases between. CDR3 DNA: TGTGCCTGGAGCGATACAGGCAATCAGCCCCAGCATTTT. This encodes CAWSDTGNQPQHF. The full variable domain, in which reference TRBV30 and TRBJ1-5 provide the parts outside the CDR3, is SQTIHQWPATLVQPVGSPLSLECTVEGTSNPNLYWYRQAAGRGLQLLFYSVGIGQISSEVPQNLSASRPQDRQFILSSKKLLLSDSGFYLCAWSDTGNQPQHFGDGTRLSIL.

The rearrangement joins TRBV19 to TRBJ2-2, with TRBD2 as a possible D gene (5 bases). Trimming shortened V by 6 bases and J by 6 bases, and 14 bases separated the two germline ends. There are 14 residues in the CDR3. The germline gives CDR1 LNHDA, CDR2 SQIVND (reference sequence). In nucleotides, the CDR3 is TGTGCCAGTAGCAACACCATCGGGGCCGGGGAGCTGTTTTTT. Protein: CASSNTIGAGELFF.

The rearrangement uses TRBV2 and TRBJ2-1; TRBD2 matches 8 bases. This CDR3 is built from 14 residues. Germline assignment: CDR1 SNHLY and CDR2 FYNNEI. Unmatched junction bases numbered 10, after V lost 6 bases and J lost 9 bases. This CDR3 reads CASRSGGRSSEQFF. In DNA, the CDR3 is TGTGCCAGCAGATCGGGGGGGCGGAGTTCTGAGCAGTTCTTC.

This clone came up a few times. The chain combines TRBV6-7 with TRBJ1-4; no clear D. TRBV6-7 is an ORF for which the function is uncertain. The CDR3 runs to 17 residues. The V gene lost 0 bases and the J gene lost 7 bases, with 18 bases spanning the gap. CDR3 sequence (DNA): TGTGCCAGCAGTTACTCGATTGAGACGCCCGACGTTGAAAAACTGTTTTTT. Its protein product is CASSYSIETPDVEKLFF.

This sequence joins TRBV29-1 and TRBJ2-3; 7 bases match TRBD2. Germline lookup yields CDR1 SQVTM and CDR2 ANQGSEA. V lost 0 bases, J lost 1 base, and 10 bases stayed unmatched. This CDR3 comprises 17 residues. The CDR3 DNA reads TGCAGCGTTGAAGATTTTGGTTCGGGGGGTGGCACAGATACGCAGTATTTT. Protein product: CSVEDFGSGGGTDTQYF.

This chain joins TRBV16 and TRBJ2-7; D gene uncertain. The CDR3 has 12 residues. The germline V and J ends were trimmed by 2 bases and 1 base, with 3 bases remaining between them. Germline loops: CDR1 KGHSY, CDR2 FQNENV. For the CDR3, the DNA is TGTGCCAGCAGCCAAGATTCCTACGAGCAGTACTTC. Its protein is CASSQDSYEQYF.

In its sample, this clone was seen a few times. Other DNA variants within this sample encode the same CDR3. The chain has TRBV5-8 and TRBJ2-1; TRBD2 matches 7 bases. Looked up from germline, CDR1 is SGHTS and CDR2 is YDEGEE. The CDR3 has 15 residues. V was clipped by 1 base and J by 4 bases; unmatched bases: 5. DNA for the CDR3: TGTGCCAGCAGCTTGATGGCTAGCGGTTACAATGAGCAGTTCTTC. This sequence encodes CASSLMASGYNEQFF. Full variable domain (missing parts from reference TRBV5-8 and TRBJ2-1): EAGVTQSPTHLIKTRGQQATLRCSPISGHTSVYWYQQALGLGLQFLLWYDEGEERNRGNFPPRFSGRQFPNYSSELNVNALELEDSALYLCASSLMASGYNEQFFGPGTRLTVL.

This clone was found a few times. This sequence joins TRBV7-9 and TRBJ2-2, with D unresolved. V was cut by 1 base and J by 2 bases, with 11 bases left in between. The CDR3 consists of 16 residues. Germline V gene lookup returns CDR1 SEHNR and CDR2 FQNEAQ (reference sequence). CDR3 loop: CASSLEGLSNTGELFF. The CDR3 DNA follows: TGTGCCAGCAGCTTAGAGGGCCTCTCCAACACCGGGGAGCTGTTTTTT.

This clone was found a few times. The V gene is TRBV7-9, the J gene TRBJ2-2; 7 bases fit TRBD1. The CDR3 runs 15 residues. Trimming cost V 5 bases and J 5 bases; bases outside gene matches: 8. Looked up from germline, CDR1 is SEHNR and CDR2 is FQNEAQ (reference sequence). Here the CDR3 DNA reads TGTGCCAGCAGCGGACGACAGGGTGGAACCGGGGAGCTGTTTTTT. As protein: CASSGRQGGTGELFF. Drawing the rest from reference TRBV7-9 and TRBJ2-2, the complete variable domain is DTGVSQNPRHKITKRGQNVTFRCDPISEHNRLYWYRQTLGQGPEFLTYFQNEAQLEKSRLLSDRFSAERPKGSFSTLEIQRTEQGDSAMYLCASSGRQGGTGELFFGEGSRLTVL.

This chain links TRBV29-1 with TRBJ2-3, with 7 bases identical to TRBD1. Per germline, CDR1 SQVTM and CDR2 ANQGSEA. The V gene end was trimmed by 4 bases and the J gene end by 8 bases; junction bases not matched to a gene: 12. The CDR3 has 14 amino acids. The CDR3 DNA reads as TGCAGCGTTGGATTAACGGGGCGACAGGGTACGCAGTATTTT. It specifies CSVGLTGRQGTQYF.

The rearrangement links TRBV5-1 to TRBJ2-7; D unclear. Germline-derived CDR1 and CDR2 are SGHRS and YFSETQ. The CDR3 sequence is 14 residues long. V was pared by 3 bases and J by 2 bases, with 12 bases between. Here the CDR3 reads CASSSDGGTYEQYF. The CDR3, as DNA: TGCGCCAGCAGCTCCGATGGTGGCACCTACGAGCAGTACTTC.

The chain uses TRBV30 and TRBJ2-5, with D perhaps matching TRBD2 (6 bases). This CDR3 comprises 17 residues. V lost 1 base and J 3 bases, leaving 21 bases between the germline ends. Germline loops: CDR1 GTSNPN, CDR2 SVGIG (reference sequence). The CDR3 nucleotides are TGTGCCTGGAGTGCACCACACCCAAGGACTATCGAAGAGACCCAGTACTTC. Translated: CAWSAPHPRTIEETQYF.